Presented here are 25 T cell receptor beta chains from one specimen sequenced in a study of response to subunit inactivated influenza vaccine. TCRdb analysed the RT-PCR reads with MiXCR anew, one entry per CDR3 protein. The data show about 540,000 distinct CDR3 sequences, around a quarter seen once. These data were also filed under a second study, of T cells expressing NK-cell markers. As that study records: UMIs accompanied the 5'RACE template switching by which TCR beta cDNA was made.

The material sequenced was CD4+ T cells sorted from PBMCs, taken roughly 13 days after vaccination. These receptors all stem from a man aged 45 to 65 who received an inactivated influenza vaccine.

The chain's CDR3 is CASSARGRRDEKLFF. CDR3 in DNA: TGTGCCAGCAGCGCGAGGGGGAGGAGGGATGAAAAACTGTTTTTT. V and J are TRBV9 and TRBJ1-4; perhaps TRBD1 as D (6 bases). Germline lookup yields CDR1 SGDLS and CDR2 YYNGEE. The CDR3 runs to 15 residues. V was shortened by 3 bases and J by 6 bases, with 15 bases between the two germline ends.

The sample holds a few counts of this clonotype. The V gene is TRBV20-1, the J gene TRBJ1-1; a possible D gene is TRBD1 (5 bases). The CDR3 is 18 amino acids. The germline gives CDR1 DFQATT, CDR2 SNEGSKA (reference sequence). V gave up 2 bases and J gave up 4 bases, with 26 bases separating them. This CDR3 is CSARNYERGSGVGTEAFF. DNA of the CDR3: TGCAGTGCTAGAAACTACGAACGGGGGTCGGGAGTCGGCACTGAAGCTTTCTTT.

The chain has TRBV7-2 and TRBJ2-5; D gene unclear. V was cut by 1 base and J by 3 bases, with 12 bases left in between. The CDR3 sequence is 15 residues long. Germline CDR1 reads SGHTA; CDR2 reads FQGNSA. The CDR3 region has the DNA TGTGCCAGCAGCTTAGACCAGAGCTCTAAAGAGACCCAGTACTTC. Its translation: CASSLDQSSKETQYF.

The chain combines TRBV3-1 with TRBJ2-3; 9 nucleotides match TRBD2. Germline-derived CDR1 and CDR2 are LGHDT and YNNKEL (reference sequence). The CDR3 runs to 16 residues. The junction had 7 bases not matched to a gene; V was cut back by 1 base and J by 5 bases. The CDR3 bases are TGTGCCAGCAGCCAAGGGGTTGCGGGGGGGCAAGATACGCAGTATTTT. Protein: CASSQGVAGGQDTQYF.

The chain joins TRBV6-2 or TRBV6-3 to TRBJ2-3, with D tentatively TRBD2 (8 bases). Per the germline V gene, CDR1 is MNHEY and CDR2 is SVGEGT. The CDR3 totals 21 residues. V was pared by 6 bases and J by 2 bases, with 33 bases between. The CDR3 sequence is CASRPQTGTVEGGLDTDTQYF. For the CDR3, the DNA is TGTGCCAGCAGACCACAGACCGGGACAGTCGAAGGGGGACTAGACACAGATACGCAGTATTTT.

This clonotype was picked up many times. The chain employs TRBV7-2 and TRBJ1-3; D is undetermined. This CDR3 spans 12 amino acids. The germline V gene has CDR1 SGHTA and CDR2 FQGNSA. The V end was cut by 2 bases, the J end by 10 bases, with 9 bases between. The CDR3 reads CASSLILGTIYF. As DNA, the CDR3 is TGTGCCAGCAGCTTAATACTTGGGACCATATATTTT.

This clonotype is a singleton in its sample. The germline gene is not matched at one end of the junction; a read error may be the cause. The chain is built from TRBV28 and TRBJ2-3; the D gene could be TRBD1 or TRBD2 (6 bases each). The germline V gene encodes CDR1 MDHEN and CDR2 SYDVKM. The CDR3 runs 13 residues. CDR3 sequence (DNA): TGTTCCAGCAGTTCGGAGGGGGGAAGGACGCAGTATTTT. Translated: CSSSSEGGRTQYF.

This chain joins TRBV12-3 or TRBV12-4 and TRBJ2-7, with D hard to call. The CDR3 covers 14 residues. Deletions cut 4 bases from V and 0 bases from J, with 10 bases between. CDR3 in amino acids: CASSSDTNSYEQYF. CDR3 bases: TGTGCCAGCAGTTCCGACACCAACTCCTACGAGCAGTACTTC.

This clonotype appeared a few times. This sequence joins TRBV12-3 or TRBV12-4 and TRBJ1-6; tentative D call: TRBD1 (5 bases). This CDR3 contains 13 residues. V gave up 4 bases and J gave up 10 bases, with 11 bases separating them. This CDR3 is CASSSRAESPLHF. Here the CDR3 DNA reads TGTGCCAGCAGTTCCAGGGCCGAGTCACCCCTCCACTTT.

The table lists this clonotype with a few counts. CDR3 in DNA: TGCGCCAGCAGCCAGCAAATAGCGGGGGGGTACAATGAGCAGTTCTTC. It is translated as CASSQQIAGGYNEQFF. The chain is built from TRBV4-3 and TRBJ2-1; TRBD2 matches at 11 bases. Trimming cost V 3 bases and J 4 bases; bases outside gene matches: 5. The CDR3 totals 16 residues. Germline V lookup: CDR1 LGHNA, CDR2 YSLEER.

This clonotype was recorded once. The rearrangement links TRBV20-1 to TRBJ2-7; TRBD1 agrees at 11 bases. V lost 1 base, J lost 3 bases, and 5 bases stayed unmatched. Looked up from germline, CDR1 is DFQATT and CDR2 is SNEGSKA (reference sequence). CDR3 size: 15 residues. CDR3 coding DNA: TGCAGTGCTAGAGCCACCGGGACAGGGGGCTACGAGCAGTACTTC. It is translated as CSARATGTGGYEQYF.

The rearrangement links TRBV18 to TRBJ2-5; D unclear. This CDR3 comprises 14 residues. CDR1 is KGHSH, CDR2 LQKENI, per germline. V was trimmed by 0 bases and J by 5 bases, leaving 10 bases between them. In DNA, the CDR3 is TGTGCCAGCTCACCACCGAGTCTGAGGGAGACCCAGTACTTC. Encoded protein: CASSPPSLRETQYF.

This clonotype was observed a handful of times. The chain couples TRBV6-2 or TRBV6-3 to TRBJ1-2, with 8 bases that match TRBD1. CDR3 length: 14 amino acids. V shed 4 bases, J shed 5 bases, and the junction held 6 bases outside the gene matches. In germline, CDR1 is MNHEY, CDR2 SVGEGT. CDR3 in DNA: TGTGCCAGCAGTTCTGCAGGGGGCGCGTATGGCTACACCTTC. Protein sequence: CASSSAGGAYGYTF.

This clonotype has only a few counts. The J gene is TRBJ2-3, the V gene TRBV5-1, with TRBD1 identical over 8 bases. Germline values: CDR1 SGHRS, CDR2 YFSETQ. The CDR3 consists of 14 residues. J was trimmed by 11 bases and V by 5 bases; bases with no gene match: 13. The CDR3 reads CASSSPSTGTGQYF. The CDR3 DNA sequence: TGCGCCAGCAGTTCACCTTCCACCGGGACAGGGCAGTATTTT.

This clonotype was recorded once. V usage is TRBV14 and J usage is TRBJ1-4, with 8 bases matching TRBD1. CDR1 and CDR2 (germline): SGHDN, FVKESK. CDR3 size: 17 residues. V lost 0 bases, J lost 7 bases, and 10 bases stayed unmatched. CDR3 sequence: CASSQEARGPWSEKLFF. The CDR3 DNA follows: TGTGCCAGCAGCCAAGAGGCCAGGGGGCCCTGGAGTGAAAAACTGTTTTTT.

This clonotype has more than one count but fewer than ten. The gene calls are TRBV7-2 and TRBJ2-2; no clear D gene. The ends were cut back, 1 base at V and 2 bases at J, with 8 bases in the middle. In germline, CDR1 is SGHTA, CDR2 FQGNSA. The CDR3 is 15 residues long. The CDR3 loop reads CASSLVSVNTGELFF. CDR3 nucleotides: TGTGCCAGCAGCTTAGTTTCCGTTAACACCGGGGAGCTGTTTTTT.

V usage is TRBV7-2 and J usage is TRBJ2-1; possible D gene TRBD2, 5 bases. The CDR3 runs 16 residues. V was clipped by 5 bases and J by 4 bases, with 18 bases between them. The germline gives CDR1 SGHTA, CDR2 FQGNSA. CDR3 sequence reads: CASSPGWLASYNEQFF. CDR3 nucleotide sequence: TGTGCCAGCAGCCCAGGATGGCTAGCATCTTACAATGAGCAGTTCTTC.

This clonotype occurred a few times. The V and J genes are TRBV5-1 and TRBJ2-3; 9 bases align to TRBD2. Germline V gene sequence: CDR1 SGHRS, CDR2 YFSETQ. The V and J ends lost 4 bases and 4 bases, in that order; junction bases with no gene match: 7. The CDR3 covers 15 residues. CDR3: CASSLNSGSADTQYF. The CDR3 bases are TGCGCCAGCAGCCTAAATAGCGGGAGCGCAGATACGCAGTATTTT.

There are a few counts of this clonotype. The chain couples TRBV9 to TRBJ2-3; TRBD1 matches 9 bases. Germline V CDR1 and CDR2: SGDLS, YYNGEE. V lost 3 bases to trimming and J lost 2 bases; unmatched junction nucleotides: 7. CDR3 size: 16 residues. The chain's CDR3 is CASSGNTGGLTDTQYF. Written as DNA, the CDR3 is TGTGCCAGCAGCGGCAACACAGGGGGCCTCACAGATACGCAGTATTTT. Full variable domain (missing parts from reference TRBV9 and TRBJ2-3): DSGVTQTPKHLITATGQRVTLRCSPRSGDLSVYWYQQSLDQGLQFLIQYYNGEERAKGNILERFSAQQFPDLHSELNLSSLELGDSALYFCASSGNTGGLTDTQYFGPGTRLTVL.

The sample holds a few counts of this clonotype. The chain is built from TRBV12-3 or TRBV12-4 and TRBJ2-2, with 9 bases aligning to TRBD1. The junction had 4 bases not matched to a gene; V was cut back by 5 bases and J by 6 bases. This CDR3 comprises 14 residues. The DNA for the CDR3 is TGTGCCAGCAGTCTACGGACAGGGGCCGGGGAGCTGTTTTTT. Translated: CASSLRTGAGELFF.

This clonotype was counted between two and nine times. This rearrangement joins TRBV3-1 to TRBJ2-1; D call uncertain. V was clipped by 2 bases and J by 8 bases, with 4 bases between them. CDR1 LGHDT and CDR2 YNNKEL come from the germline V gene (reference sequence). CDR3 length: 11 residues. DNA of the CDR3: TGTGCCAGCAGCCAATCCGATGAGCAGTTCTTC. It encodes CASSQSDEQFF.

V gene TRBV7-9 combines with J gene TRBJ2-7; a possible D gene is TRBD1 (5 bases). Germline values: CDR1 SEHNR, CDR2 FQNEAQ (reference sequence). V was pared by 0 bases and J by 0 bases, with 15 bases between. The CDR3 consists of 17 residues. This CDR3 reads CASSLARPGISSYEQYF. As DNA, the CDR3 is TGTGCCAGCAGCTTAGCTCGCCCAGGGATCAGCTCCTACGAGCAGTACTTC.

In its sample, this clonotype was seen a few times. The gene calls are TRBV10-3 and TRBJ2-1, with D unclear. Per germline, CDR1 ENHRY and CDR2 SYGVKD. Trimming removed 3 bases from V and 6 bases from J, with 3 bases in between. The CDR3 is 11 residues long. CDR3 region: CAISDFNEQFF. CDR3 coding DNA: TGTGCCATCAGTGATTTCAATGAGCAGTTCTTC.

This clonotype was detected only a few times. This sequence joins TRBV7-9 and TRBJ2-6, with D unresolved. Germline loops: CDR1 SEHNR, CDR2 FQNEAQ (reference sequence). V was pared by 1 base and J by 2 bases, with 6 bases between. The CDR3 covers 15 residues. As DNA, the CDR3 is TGTGCCAGCAGCTTAGGCACAGCTGGGGCCAACGTCCTGACTTTC. Amino acid sequence: CASSLGTAGANVLTF.

The J gene is TRBJ2-5, the V gene TRBV24-1; no clear D. CDR1 and CDR2 from the germline V gene are KGHDR and SFDVKD. The CDR3 is made up of 13 amino acids. V dropped 4 bases and J dropped 0 bases, with 5 bases sitting between them. DNA of the CDR3: TGTGCCACCAGTGACCGGTACCAAGAGACCCAGTACTTC. This gives the protein CATSDRYQETQYF.